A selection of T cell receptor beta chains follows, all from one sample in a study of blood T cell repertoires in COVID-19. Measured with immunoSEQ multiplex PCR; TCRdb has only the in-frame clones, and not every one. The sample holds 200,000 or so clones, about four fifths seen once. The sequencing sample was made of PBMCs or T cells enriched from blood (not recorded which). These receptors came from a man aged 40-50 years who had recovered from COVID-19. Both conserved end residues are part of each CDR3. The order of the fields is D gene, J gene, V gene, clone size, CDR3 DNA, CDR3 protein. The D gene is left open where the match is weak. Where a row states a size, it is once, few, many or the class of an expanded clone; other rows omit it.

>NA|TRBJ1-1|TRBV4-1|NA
TGCGCCAGCAGCCAAGGATTGCGCCGGGAAGCTTTCTTT
CASSQGLRREAFF
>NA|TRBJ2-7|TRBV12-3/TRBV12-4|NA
TGTGCCAGCAGTTTCGGGGGCGAGCAGTACTTC
CASSFGGEQYF
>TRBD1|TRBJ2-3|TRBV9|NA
TGTGCCAGCAGCACCAAGACAGGGGGCACAGATACGCAGTATTTT
CASSTKTGGTDTQYF
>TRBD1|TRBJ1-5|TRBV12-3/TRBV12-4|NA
TGTGCCAGCAGTAGACAGGGGGCCGAGCCCCAGCATTTT
CASSRQGAEPQHF
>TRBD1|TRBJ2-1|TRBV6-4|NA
TGTGCCAGCAGTGTCCTACAGGGGAACCAGCAGTTCTTC
CASSVLQGNQQFF
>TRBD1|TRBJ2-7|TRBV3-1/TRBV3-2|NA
TGTGCCAGCAGCTACGTCCGGGACAGGGGCCACGAGCAGTACTTC
CASSYVRDRGHEQYF
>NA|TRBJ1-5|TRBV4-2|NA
TGTGCCAGCAGCCAAGACAGGGGTGGTCAGCCCCAGCATTTT
CASSQDRGGQPQHF
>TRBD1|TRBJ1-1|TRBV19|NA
TGTGCCAGTAGTGCCAGACGACAGGGGGCAAGTACTGAAGCTTTCTTT
CASSARRQGASTEAFF
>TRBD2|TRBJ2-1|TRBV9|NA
TGTGCCAGCAGCGTAGTGGCGCGGGGGGGGTACAATGAGCAGTTCTTC
CASSVVARGGYNEQFF
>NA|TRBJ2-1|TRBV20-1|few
TGCAGTGCTAGTTCCTGGGTGGGGCATGAGCAGTTCTTC
CSASSWVGHEQFF
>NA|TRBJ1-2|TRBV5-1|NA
TGCGCCAGCAGCTTGGCAGGGGCTACTAACTATGGCTACACCTTC
CASSLAGATNYGYTF
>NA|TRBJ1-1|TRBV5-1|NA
TGCGCCAGCAGCTTGGTGGTGGCAGGGTGGTCTCCGAACACTGAAGCTTTCTTT
CASSLVVAGWSPNTEAFF
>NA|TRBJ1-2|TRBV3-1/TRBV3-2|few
TGTGCCAGCAGCCCCGGGAGCGAGGAGGGCTACACCTTC
CASSPGSEEGYTF
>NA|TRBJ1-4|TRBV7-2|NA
TGTGCCAGCAGCTTAGGAGTTTTGGTTTTTAGCGAAAAACTGTTTTTT
CASSLGVLVFSEKLFF
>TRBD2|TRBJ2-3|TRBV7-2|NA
TGTGCCAGCAGCTTAGTAGCGGGGGGGGCAGATACGCAGTATTTT
CASSLVAGGADTQYF
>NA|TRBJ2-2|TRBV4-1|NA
TGCGCCAGCAGCCAAGGGACAGCGAACACCGGGGAGCTGTTTTTT
CASSQGTANTGELFF
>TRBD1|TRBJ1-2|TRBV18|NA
TGTGCCAGCTCACCTCTAAGGGGGCTGATGGGTTATGGCTACACCTTC
CASSPLRGLMGYGYTF
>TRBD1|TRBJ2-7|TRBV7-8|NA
TGTGCCAGCAGCTCCCCTGGGACAGGGGTACCGAGTGAGCAGTACTTC
CASSSPGTGVPSEQYF
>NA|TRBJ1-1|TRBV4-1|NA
TGCGCCAGCAGCCAAGGAGAACGGGGGAGGAACACTGAAGCTTTCTTT
CASSQGERGRNTEAFF
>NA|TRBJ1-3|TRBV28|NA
TGTGCCAGCAACCGGGGGGTAAACACCATATATTTT
CASNRGVNTIYF
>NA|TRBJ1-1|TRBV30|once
TGTGCCTGGAGTGTCGCCGTGGCGGCTGAAGCTTTCTTT
CAWSVAVAAEAFF
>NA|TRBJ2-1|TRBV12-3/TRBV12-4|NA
TGTGCCAGCAGTTTATCCCGGAGGGGTGAGCAGTTCTTC
CASSLSRRGEQFF
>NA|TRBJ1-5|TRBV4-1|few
TGCGCCAGCAGCCAATCCTACCTGGGGCAAGTCCCTAGCAATCAGCCCCAGCATTTT
CASSQSYLGQVPSNQPQHF
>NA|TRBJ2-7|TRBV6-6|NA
TGTGCCAGCAGCTCTCAGAGGACAGCGCTCTTCTACGAGCAGTACTTC
CASSSQRTALFYEQYF
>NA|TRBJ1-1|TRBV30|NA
TGTGCCTGGAAATCGAGCAGGGAAAGGGCTTTCTTT
CAWKSSRERAFF
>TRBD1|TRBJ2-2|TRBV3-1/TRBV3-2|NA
TGTGCCAGCAGCCAAGATCGAGGGGGCTTAAGAACCGGGGAGCTGTTTTTT
CASSQDRGGLRTGELFF
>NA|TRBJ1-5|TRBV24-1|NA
TGTGCCACCAGCGGCCCGGGGGGGCAGCCCCAGCATTTT
CATSGPGGQPQHF
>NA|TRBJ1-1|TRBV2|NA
TGTGCCAGCAGTGAATGGGGGGAGGGTACTGAAGCTTTCTTT
CASSEWGEGTEAFF
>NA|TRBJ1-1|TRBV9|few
TGTGCCAGCAGCCCCCAGGTTAGGTACACTGAAGCTTTCTTT
CASSPQVRYTEAFF
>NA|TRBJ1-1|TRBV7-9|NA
TGTGCCAGCAGCTTATTCGGTATTGAAGCTTTCTTT
CASSLFGIEAFF
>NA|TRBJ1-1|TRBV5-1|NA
TGCGCCAGCAGCTTGGTTGGAGGGGCGCTGAACACTGAAGCTTTCTTT
CASSLVGGALNTEAFF
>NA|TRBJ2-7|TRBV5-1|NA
TGCGCCAGCAGCTTGGCGGACTTCCTCTCCTACGAGCAGTACTTC
CASSLADFLSYEQYF
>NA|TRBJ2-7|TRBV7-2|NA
TGTGCCAGCAGCGACAGATACTCTTACGAGCAGTACTTC
CASSDRYSYEQYF
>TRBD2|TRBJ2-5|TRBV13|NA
TGTGCCAGCAGCCCGCGGGGGAGCGGATCGGAGACCCAGTACTTC
CASSPRGSGSETQYF
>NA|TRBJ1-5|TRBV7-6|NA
TGTGCCAGCAGTTCTGTGCAGAGAGGGCAGCCCCAGCATTTT
CASSSVQRGQPQHF
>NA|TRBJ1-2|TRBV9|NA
TGTGCCAGCAGCGGGATACGGACCCCAACGGGGGACCATGGCTACACCTTC
CASSGIRTPTGDHGYTF
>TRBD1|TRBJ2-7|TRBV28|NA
TGTGCCAGCAGTTTTGCAAGGGGACAGGGGATGGCGGAGCAGTACTTC
CASSFARGQGMAEQYF
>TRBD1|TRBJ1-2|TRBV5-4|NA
TGTGCCAGCAGCTTGGCCGCCAGGGGGTACGGCTACACCTTC
CASSLAARGYGYTF
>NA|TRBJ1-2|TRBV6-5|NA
TGTGCCAGCAGTTACAGGGGAGGCTATGGCTACACCTTC
CASSYRGGYGYTF
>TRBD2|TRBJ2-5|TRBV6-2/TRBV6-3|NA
TGTGCCAGCAGTTCCGGACTAGCGTGGGAGACCCAGTACTTC
CASSSGLAWETQYF
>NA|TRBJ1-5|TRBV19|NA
TGTGCCAGTAGTGGGCAGGGGTTACCGCCCCAGCATTTT
CASSGQGLPPQHF
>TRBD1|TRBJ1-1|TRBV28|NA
TGTGCCAGCAGTTTTCACAGGGGGCTAGTCGGGAACACTGAAGCTTTCTTT
CASSFHRGLVGNTEAFF
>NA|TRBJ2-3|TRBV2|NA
TGTGCCAGCAGTGTTGTAGTTTCAGATACGCAGTATTTT
CASSVVVSDTQYF
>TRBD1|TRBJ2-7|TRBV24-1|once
TGTGCCACCAGTGATCCGGGACAGGGGACCCACGAGCAGTACTTC
CATSDPGQGTHEQYF
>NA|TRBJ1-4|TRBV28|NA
TGTGCCAGCAGTTTCCGTTATAATGAAAAACTGTTTTTT
CASSFRYNEKLFF
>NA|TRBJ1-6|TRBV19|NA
TGTGCCAGTAGTGGAAGCTTACAGGGTCAGAGCTCCTATAATTCACCCCTCCACTTT
CASSGSLQGQSSYNSPLHF
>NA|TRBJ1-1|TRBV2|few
TGTGCCAGCATCATTGCCAGGCTGAACACTGAAGCTTTCTTT
CASIIARLNTEAFF
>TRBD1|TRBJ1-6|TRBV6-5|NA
TGTGCCAGCCTCACAGGACAGGGAAATTCACCCCTCCACTTT
CASLTGQGNSPLHF
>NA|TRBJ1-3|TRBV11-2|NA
TGTGCCAGCAGAATCGCCCCGAGGCGAGTTAACTCTGGAAACACCATATATTTT
CASRIAPRRVNSGNTIYF
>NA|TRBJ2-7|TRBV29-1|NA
TGCAGCGTTGTCACCAGCTCCTACGAGCAGTACTTC
CSVVTSSYEQYF
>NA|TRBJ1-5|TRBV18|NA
TGTGCCAGCTCAGCCGCAGGGTTGGATGTCAATCAGCCCCAGCATTTT
CASSAAGLDVNQPQHF
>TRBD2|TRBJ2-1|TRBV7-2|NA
TGTGCCAGCAGCTCAGGTGGCAGCGGGGGTTGGACGCAGTTCTTC
CASSSGGSGGWTQFF
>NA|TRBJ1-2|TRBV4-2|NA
TGTGCCAGCAGCCAAGAGGTCAGGGTGGACTATGGTGGCTACACCTTC
CASSQEVRVDYGGYTF
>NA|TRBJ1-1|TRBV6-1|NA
TGTGCCAGCAGTGAAGTGAAGGGAGGGAACACTGAAGCTTTCTTT
CASSEVKGGNTEAFF
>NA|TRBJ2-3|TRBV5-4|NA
TGTGCCAGCAGCTTAATGGGCCGCGACGATACGCAGTATTTT
CASSLMGRDDTQYF
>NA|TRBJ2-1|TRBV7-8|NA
TGTGCCAGCAGCTTAGCGACAGTTTCGTACAATGAGCAGTTCTTC
CASSLATVSYNEQFF
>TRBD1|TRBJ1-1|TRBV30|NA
TGTGCCTGGAGAAGATTTGCAGGGGGCCCCACGTGGGCTTTCTTT
CAWRRFAGGPTWAFF
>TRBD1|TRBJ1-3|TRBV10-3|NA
TGTGCCATCAGTGAGTCGCAGGGGGCAGGTGGAAACACCATATATTTT
CAISESQGAGGNTIYF
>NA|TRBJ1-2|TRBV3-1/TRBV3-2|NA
TGTGCCAGCAGCCAAGCAGGGAACGGGGGGACCTTCTATGGCTACACCTTC
CASSQAGNGGTFYGYTF